The 26 T cell receptor beta chains below all came from one sample that was sequenced in a study of OX40 agonist ivuxolimab in advanced cancers. Repertoires were generated with immunoSEQ multiplex PCR, while TCRdb's copy carries only in-frame clones and drops some. Seen here are tens of thousands of clones, under 95% observed once, and the top ten hold less than 0.55%. This sample comprised CD4+ or CD8+ T cells sorted from blood, obtained in a trial of the OX40 agonist ivuxolimab. These receptor sequences come from an adult with an advanced solid tumor such as melanoma, head and neck, liver or kidney cancer.

For the CDR3, the DNA is TGTGCCAGCAGTTGGACTGGACAGGGGCTCAATCAGCCCCAGCATTTT. Its protein is CASSWTGQGLNQPQHF. V gene TRBV28 combines with J gene TRBJ1-5, with 9 bases identical to TRBD1. V was clipped by 4 bases and J by 3 bases; unmatched bases: 7. The CDR3 runs 16 residues. CDR1 is MDHEN and CDR2 is SYDVKM in the germline V gene.

V gene TRBV7-9 combines with J gene TRBJ2-3; no firm D call. V lost 5 bases and J lost 0, with 6 bases in between. The CDR3 loop spans 13 amino acids. Germline V gene data show CDR1 as SEHNR and CDR2 as FQNEAQ (reference sequence). The CDR3 DNA reads TGTGCCAGCAGCGCCCTTAGCACAGATACGCAGTATTTT. It translates to CASSALSTDTQYF.

This clone was observed a single time. The genes are TRBV10-3 and TRBJ2-5; 10 bases are a match to TRBD1. The DNA matches TRBJ2-7 better at its end, which makes the J call doubtful. This CDR3 is built from 15 residues. Germline CDR1 reads ENHRY; CDR2 reads SYGVKD. In nucleotides, the CDR3 is TGTGCCATCAGTGACCGGGACAGGGGCTTCTACGAGCAGTACTTC. Encoded protein: CAISDRDRGFYEQYF.

This chain links TRBV7-2 with TRBJ1-3; D not resolved. This CDR3 contains 14 residues. The V gene's germline CDR1 is SGHTA and CDR2 FQGNSA. Trimming pared 5 bases from V and 4 bases from J, leaving 12 bases between. The CDR3 protein is CASSPMADGNTIYF. The DNA of the CDR3 is TGTGCCAGCAGCCCCATGGCGGACGGAAACACCATATATTTT.

The chain is built from TRBV18 and TRBJ2-2; TRBD1 or TRBD2 may be the D gene (5 bases each). CDR3 size: 15 residues. V was shortened by 3 bases and J by 0 bases, with 8 bases between the two germline ends. Germline V CDR1 and CDR2: KGHSH, LQKENI. The CDR3 DNA reads as TGTGCCAGCTCACCGTCGGGACCGAACACCGGGGAGCTGTTTTTT. Its translation is CASSPSGPNTGELFF.

The rearrangement uses TRBV18 and TRBJ2-1; 12 bases fit TRBD1. With 6 bases clipped from V and 10 bases from J, the junction kept 19 bases outside the gene matches. The length of the CDR3 is 18 residues. In germline, CDR1 is KGHSH, CDR2 LQKENI. This chain's CDR3 is CASSPNYAGTGGAGEQFF. The CDR3 region has the DNA TGTGCCAGCTCGCCCAATTATGCCGGGACAGGGGGCGCGGGGGAGCAGTTCTTC. Full variable domain (rest looked up from reference TRBV18 and TRBJ2-1): NAGVMQNPRHLVRRRGQEARLRCSPMKGHSHVYWYRQLPEEGLKFMVYLQKENIIDESGMPKERFSAEFPKEGPSILRIQQVVRGDSAAYFCASSPNYAGTGGAGEQFFGPGTRLTVL.

This chain joins TRBV5-4 and TRBJ2-7; the D gene is possibly TRBD2 (5 bases). The CDR3 is 13 amino acids. Germline CDR1 SGHNT, CDR2 YYREEE (reference sequence). V was pared by 2 bases and J by 3 bases, with 9 bases between. Written as DNA, the CDR3 is TGTGCCAGCAGCTTCGGGGTTAGCTACGAGCAGTACTTC. Encoded protein: CASSFGVSYEQYF. The full variable domain, its missing parts supplied by reference TRBV5-4 and TRBJ2-7, is ETGVTQSPTHLIKTRGQQVTLRCSSQSGHNTVSWYQQALGQGPQFIFQYYREEENGRGNFPPRFSGLQFPNYSSELNVNALELDDSALYLCASSFGVSYEQYFGPGTRLTVT.

The chain is built from TRBV4-3 and TRBJ2-3, with D tentatively TRBD2 (6 bases). The germline gives CDR1 LGHNA, CDR2 YSLEER. This CDR3 has 13 residues. With 4 bases removed from V and 2 bases from J, the gap between germline ends came to 7 bases. CDR3 nucleotide sequence: TGCGCCAGCAGCCCTAGCGCCACAGATACGCAGTATTTT. Translated, it gives CASSPSATDTQYF.

This sequence joins TRBV5-1 and TRBJ1-2, with unresolved D. Trimming removed 4 bases at V and 0 bases at J, with 7 bases between. The CDR3 is 13 residues long. Germline lookup yields CDR1 SGHRS and CDR2 YFSETQ. The CDR3 nucleotides are TGCGCCAGCAGCCACGAAGCTAACTATGGCTACACCTTC. Its protein is CASSHEANYGYTF.

The chain has TRBV7-2 and TRBJ1-1; D call uncertain. Deletions cut 7 bases from V and 0 bases from J, with 9 bases between. The CDR3 has 13 amino acids. Germline CDR1 is SGHTA and CDR2 is FQGNSA. The CDR3 DNA reads TGTGCCAGCACCAGTAGCATGAACACTGAAGCTTTCTTT. Translated: CASTSSMNTEAFF.

The V call is TRBV28, the J call TRBJ1-1; 7 bases map to TRBD1. This CDR3 region has 14 residues. The germline V gene has CDR1 MDHEN and CDR2 SYDVKM. V was pared by 6 bases and J by 1 base, with 5 bases of the junction left unmatched. The CDR3 is CASSQTGRNTEAFF. DNA of the CDR3: TGTGCCAGCAGCCAGACAGGGAGGAACACTGAAGCTTTCTTT.

The V call is TRBV5-1, the J call TRBJ2-7; unclear D gene. This CDR3 comprises 13 residues. CDR1 SGHRS and CDR2 YFSETQ come from the germline V gene. Trimming took 0 bases from V and 4 from J, leaving 8 bases between them. The CDR3 region has the DNA TGCGCCAGCAGCTTGGGACACGGATACGAGCAGTACTTC. It encodes CASSLGHGYEQYF.

The gene calls are TRBV7-2 and TRBJ2-1; TRBD1 is a possible D gene (6 bases). Trimming took 5 bases from V and 0 from J, leaving 11 bases between them. Germline V gene sequence: CDR1 SGHTA, CDR2 FQGNSA. CDR3 length equals 15 residues. CDR3 protein: CASSKDSNSYNEQFF. The CDR3, as DNA: TGTGCCAGCAGCAAGGACAGCAACTCCTACAATGAGCAGTTCTTC.

The V and J genes are TRBV5-4 and TRBJ2-5, with no clear D. The CDR3 has 12 residues. Per germline, CDR1 SGHNT and CDR2 YYREEE (reference sequence). V lost 4 bases to trimming and J lost 5 bases, with 9 bases between them. The DNA for the CDR3 is TGTGCCAGCAGCAGTGTGGGGGAGACCCAGTACTTC. Its translation: CASSSVGETQYF.

This clone came up once. This rearrangement joins TRBV5-8 to TRBJ2-1; either TRBD1 or TRBD2 may fit D (5 bases each). CDR1 and CDR2 from the germline V gene are SGHTS and YDEGEE. V was cut by 0 bases and J by 0 bases, with 7 bases left in between. This CDR3 has 15 residues. The CDR3 here is CASSLAGSSYNEQFF. As DNA, the CDR3 is TGTGCCAGCAGCTTGGCAGGGAGCTCCTACAATGAGCAGTTCTTC. The full variable domain, completed using reference TRBV5-8 and TRBJ2-1, is EAGVTQSPTHLIKTRGQQATLRCSPISGHTSVYWYQQALGLGLQFLLWYDEGEERNRGNFPPRFSGRQFPNYSSELNVNALELEDSALYLCASSLAGSSYNEQFFGPGTRLTVL.

The chain is built from TRBV7-3 and TRBJ2-3, with 13 bases fitting TRBD2. J gave up 3 bases and V 6 bases, and 0 bases lay outside the gene matches. The CDR3 covers 14 residues. The germline V gene has CDR1 SGHTA and CDR2 FQGTGA. The CDR3 loop reads CASRLAGGTDTQYF. The CDR3 DNA follows: TGTGCCAGCAGACTAGCGGGGGGGACAGATACGCAGTATTTT.

The V and J genes are TRBV9 and TRBJ2-7, with D possibly matching TRBD1 (6 bases). With 3 bases removed from V and 2 bases from J, the gap between germline ends came to 15 bases. Germline V CDR1 and CDR2: SGDLS, YYNGEE. CDR3 length equals 15 residues. CDR3: CASSDGQSSPYEQYF. CDR3 in DNA: TGTGCCAGCAGCGACGGACAGAGCTCCCCCTACGAGCAGTACTTC.

This clone appeared a single time. V gene TRBV5-1 combines with J gene TRBJ2-3; D is possibly TRBD1 (6 bases). Germline values: CDR1 SGHRS, CDR2 YFSETQ. Trimming pared 4 bases from V and 6 bases from J, leaving 18 bases between. This CDR3 region has 15 residues. CDR3 loop: CASSRGQSFWDTQYF. The CDR3, as DNA: TGCGCCAGCAGCCGCGGACAGAGCTTTTGGGATACGCAGTATTTT.

The gene calls are TRBV12-2 and TRBJ1-4. TRBV12-2 is tagged as a pseudogene. The CDR3 has 14 amino acids. The CDR3 nucleotides read TGTGCAAGTGCTGGAACGAGGACTAATGAAAAACTGTTTTTT. Encoded protein: CASAGTRTNEKLFF.

This chain connects TRBV18 to TRBJ2-7; tentative D call: TRBD1 (6 bases). V shed 3 bases and J shed 0 bases, with 12 bases lying between them. Germline values: CDR1 KGHSH, CDR2 LQKENI. This CDR3 has 15 residues. The CDR3 DNA sequence: TGTGCCAGCTCACCGGGCCCAGGGGCCTCCTACGAGCAGTACTTC. Its protein product is CASSPGPGASYEQYF.

This chain uses TRBV7-2 with TRBJ2-5; possible D gene TRBD2, 5 bases. Germline V gene data show CDR1 as SGHTA and CDR2 as FQGNSA. V was trimmed by 1 base and J by 7 bases, leaving 10 bases between them. The CDR3 runs to 13 residues. CDR3 coding DNA: TGTGCCAGCAGCTTAGGCCGGGAAGGGACCCAGTACTTC. It specifies CASSLGREGTQYF.

This clone was seen only once. The chain has TRBV5-1 and TRBJ2-5, with D tentatively TRBD2 (6 bases). CDR1 is SGHRS and CDR2 is YFSETQ in the germline V gene. Trimming cost V 0 bases and J 4 bases, with 16 bases left between them. The CDR3 has 16 residues. The CDR3 bases are TGCGCCAGCAGCTTGGCAGGCGGGACCCCTCTAGAGACCCAGTACTTC. Protein product: CASSLAGGTPLETQYF.

The chain links TRBV5-1 to TRBJ2-3; D gene ambiguous. V was shortened by 4 bases and J by 3 bases, with 15 bases between the two germline ends. The CDR3 consists of 15 residues. Per the germline V gene, CDR1 is SGHRS and CDR2 is YFSETQ. The CDR3 reads CASSPTTPVTDTQYF. The CDR3 nucleotides are TGCGCCAGCAGCCCTACTACCCCAGTGACAGATACGCAGTATTTT. The full variable domain, with the rest looked up from reference TRBV5-1 and TRBJ2-3, is KAGVTQTPRYLIKTRGQQVTLSCSPISGHRSVSWYQQTPGQGLQFLFEYFSETQRNKGNFPGRFSGRQFSNSRSEMNVSTLELGDSALYLCASSPTTPVTDTQYFGPGTRLTVL.

The chain uses TRBV2 and TRBJ1-4; D is perhaps TRBD1 (5 bases). Between the trimmed V and J ends, which lost 8 bases and 5 bases, there was a span of 9 bases. Germline V lookup: CDR1 SNHLY, CDR2 FYNNEI. There are 12 residues in the CDR3. The CDR3 sequence: CASGTDNEKLFF. The CDR3 DNA reads TGTGCCAGCGGGACGGACAATGAAAAACTGTTTTTT. Supplemented by reference TRBV2 and TRBJ1-4, the full variable domain reads EPEVTQTPSHQVTQMGQEVILRCVPISNHLYFYWYRQILGQKVEFLVSFYNNEISEKSEIFDDQFSVERPDGSNFTLKIRSTKLEDSAMYFCASGTDNEKLFFGSGTQLSVL.

The chain joins TRBV18 to TRBJ2-7; TRBD1 might be the D (6 bases). The CDR3 length is 14 residues. Trimming shortened V by 3 bases and J by 6 bases, and 15 bases separated the two germline ends. Germline assignment: CDR1 KGHSH and CDR2 LQKENI. The CDR3 spells CASSPPGHSREQYF. CDR3 sequence (DNA): TGTGCCAGCTCACCCCCGGGACATTCTCGCGAGCAGTACTTC.

V is TRBV6-6 and J is TRBJ1-3; 7 positions agree with TRBD1. CDR1 is MNHNY, CDR2 SVGAGI, per germline (reference sequence). The CDR3 length is 14 residues. V trimming: 2 bases; J trimming: 8 bases; junction bases outside the gene matches: 6. The CDR3 loop reads CASSYGGRGDTIYF. The CDR3 bases are TGTGCCAGCAGTTACGGGGGCAGGGGGGACACCATATATTTT.